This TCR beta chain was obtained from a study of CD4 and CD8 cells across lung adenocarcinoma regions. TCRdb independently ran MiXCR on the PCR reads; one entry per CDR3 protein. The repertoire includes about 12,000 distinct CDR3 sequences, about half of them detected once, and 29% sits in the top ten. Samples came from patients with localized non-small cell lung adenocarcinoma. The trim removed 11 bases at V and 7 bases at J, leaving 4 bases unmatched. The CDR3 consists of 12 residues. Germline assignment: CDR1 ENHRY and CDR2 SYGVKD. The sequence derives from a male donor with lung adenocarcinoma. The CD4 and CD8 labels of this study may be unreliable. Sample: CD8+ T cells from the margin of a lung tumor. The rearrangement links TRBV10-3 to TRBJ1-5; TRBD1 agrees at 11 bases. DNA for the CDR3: TGTGCCGCGGGACAGGGGGAACAGCCCCAGCATTTT. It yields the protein CAAGQGEQPQHF.